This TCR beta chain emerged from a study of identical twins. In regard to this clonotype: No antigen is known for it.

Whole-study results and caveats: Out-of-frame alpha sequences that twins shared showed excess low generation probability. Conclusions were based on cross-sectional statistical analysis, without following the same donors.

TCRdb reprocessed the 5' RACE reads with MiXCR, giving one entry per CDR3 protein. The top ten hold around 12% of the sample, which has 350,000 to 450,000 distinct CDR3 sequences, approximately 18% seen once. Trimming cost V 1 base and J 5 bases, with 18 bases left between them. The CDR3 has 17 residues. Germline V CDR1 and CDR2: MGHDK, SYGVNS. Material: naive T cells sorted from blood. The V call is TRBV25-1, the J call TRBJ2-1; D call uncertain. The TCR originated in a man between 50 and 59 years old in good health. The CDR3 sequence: CASSESFSLVLNNEQFF. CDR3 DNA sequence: TGTGCCAGCAGTGAATCTTTTAGCTTGGTACTGAACAATGAGCAGTTCTTC.